The rows below give T cell receptor beta chains drawn from one sample of a study of blood T cell repertoires in COVID-19. Here immunoSEQ multiplex PCR was the method, and the copy in TCRdb shows in-frame clones only, minus some. The table shows some 220,000 clones, with approximately 80% occurring only once. The source material was peripheral blood. The receptor set was obtained from a man aged 50-59 years with active or convalescent COVID-19. Each CDR3 is given with its conserved first and last residue. D genes are given only for firm matches. The size field is filled for only some rows; it gives once, few, many or a size class.

. | TRBJ2-7 | . | TRBV28 | CASSLSGAPYEQYF | TGTGCCAGCAGTTTATCAGGGGCCCCCTACGAGCAGTACTTC
. | TRBJ1-2 | . | TRBV14 | CASSQDRDYGYTF | TGTGCCAGCAGCCAAGACAGGGACTATGGCTACACCTTC
. | TRBJ1-2 | . | TRBV28 | CASSRQTRGYTF | TGTGCCAGCAGCCGACAGACCAGGGGCTACACCTTC
. | TRBJ2-5 | . | TRBV15 | CATSRVPWVGGGQETQYF | TGTGCCACCAGCAGAGTACCCTGGGTTGGGGGCGGCCAAGAGACCCAGTACTTC
. | TRBJ2-1 | TRBD1 | TRBV18 | CASSGTGAYNEQFF | TGTGCCAGCTCTGGGACAGGGGCGTACAATGAGCAGTTCTTC
. | TRBJ2-1 | TRBD2 | TRBV7-8 | CASSSSRPGLAVDEQFF | TGTGCCAGCAGCTCAAGTCGACCGGGACTAGCGGTGGATGAGCAGTTCTTC
. | TRBJ1-1 | . | TRBV15 | CATSNYGRGNTEAFF | TGTGCCACCAGCAATTACGGGAGAGGGAACACTGAAGCTTTCTTT
once | TRBJ1-2 | TRBD1 | TRBV7-2 | CASSFRGADGYTF | TGTGCCAGCAGCTTCAGGGGGGCAGATGGCTACACCTTC
. | TRBJ2-5 | TRBD2 | TRBV27 | CASSLILAGGPETQYF | TGTGCCAGCAGTTTAATTTTAGCGGGAGGGCCGGAGACCCAGTACTTC
. | TRBJ1-1 | TRBD1 | TRBV7-2 | CASSPTGGTEAFF | TGTGCCAGCAGCCCCACAGGGGGCACTGAAGCTTTCTTT
once | TRBJ1-2 | . | TRBV25-1 | CASSEGVASGDYGYTF | TGTGCCAGCAGTGAAGGGGTCGCCAGCGGGGACTATGGCTACACCTTC
. | TRBJ1-1 | TRBD1 | TRBV6-2/TRBV6-3 | CASSYSARWDRDRFFF | TGTGCCAGCAGTTACTCGGCCAGGTGGGACAGGGACCGTTTTTTCTTT
. | TRBJ1-1 | . | TRBV20-1 | CSASAGFAFF | TGCAGTGCTAGTGCGGGATTTGCTTTCTTT
. | TRBJ1-5 | TRBD1 | TRBV6-2/TRBV6-3 | CASSARGENQPQHF | TGTGCCAGCAGTGCCAGGGGGGAGAATCAGCCCCAGCATTTT
. | TRBJ1-6 | . | TRBV4-1 | CASSQVAGSNSPLHF | TGCGCCAGCAGCCAAGTCGCGGGTTCTAATTCACCCCTCCACTTT
. | TRBJ2-1 | TRBD1 | TRBV19 | CASSPQGQTGNEQFF | TGTGCCAGTAGTCCCCAGGGACAGACGGGAAATGAGCAGTTCTTC
. | TRBJ1-1 | . | TRBV11-2 | CASSPLGEPENTEAFF | TGTGCCAGCAGCCCCCTAGGGGAACCCGAGAACACTGAAGCTTTCTTT
few | TRBJ2-5 | TRBD2 | TRBV14 | CASSQLAGGGETQYF | TGTGCCAGCAGCCAACTAGCGGGGGGCGGAGAGACCCAGTACTTC
. | TRBJ2-3 | . | TRBV27 | CASSHRQGATSGAYSTDTQYF | TGTGCCAGCAGTCACCGACAGGGGGCAACTAGCGGGGCGTATAGCACAGATACGCAGTATTTT
. | TRBJ2-2 | TRBD2 | TRBV7-2 | CASTPWAGGNTGELFF | TGTGCCAGCACCCCATGGGCGGGGGGGAACACCGGGGAGCTGTTTTTT
. | TRBJ2-2 | . | TRBV27 | CASSFPGDRDSGELFF | TGTGCCAGCAGTTTCCCCGGAGACAGGGACTCCGGGGAGCTGTTTTTT
. | TRBJ1-1 | . | TRBV19 | CASSPDLGRRWNTEAFF | TGTGCCAGTAGTCCGGACTTGGGTCGGCGCTGGAACACTGAAGCTTTCTTT
once | TRBJ2-1 | . | TRBV5-4 | CASSLMTSISYNEQFF | TGTGCCAGCAGCTTGATGACTTCTATCTCCTACAATGAGCAGTTCTTC
. | TRBJ1-3 | . | TRBV28 | CASSLGGYSGNTIYF | TGTGCCAGCAGTTTGGGGGGTTACTCTGGAAACACCATATATTTT
. | TRBJ2-1 | . | TRBV6-4 | CASSVMPGENEQFF | TGTGCCAGCAGTGTCATGCCCGGAGAGAATGAGCAGTTCTTC
. | TRBJ1-6 | TRBD1 | TRBV2 | CASRDRTGDYNSPLHF | TGTGCCAGCAGGGACCGGACAGGGGACTATAATTCACCCCTCCACTTT
. | TRBJ1-5 | TRBD1 | TRBV19 | CASSVTSGTDSNQPQHF | TGTGCCAGTAGTGTCACCTCCGGGACAGATAGCAATCAGCCCCAGCATTTT
. | TRBJ1-5 | . | TRBV24-1 | CATSGDSYSNQPQHF | TGTGCCACCAGTGGAGATTCCTATAGCAATCAGCCCCAGCATTTT
. | TRBJ1-1 | . | TRBV6-5 | CASSYLSGLATEAFF | TGTGCCAGCAGTTACTTGAGCGGGTTAGCAACTGAAGCTTTCTTT
. | TRBJ2-1 | TRBD1 | TRBV18 | CASSDRGRYNEQFF | TGTGCCAGCTCAGACAGGGGGCGTTACAATGAGCAGTTCTTC
. | TRBJ2-2 | . | TRBV7-9 | CASSLTGSTGELFF | TGTGCCAGCAGCTTGACGGGATCCACCGGGGAGCTGTTTTTT
. | TRBJ2-3 | TRBD2 | TRBV4-3 | CASSPGLAVSTDTQYF | TGCGCCAGCAGTCCGGGACTAGCGGTTAGCACAGATACGCAGTATTTT
. | TRBJ2-4 | TRBD2 | TRBV4-1 | CASSHGGAKNIQYF | TGCGCCAGCAGCCACGGGGGGGCCAAAAACATTCAGTACTTC
. | TRBJ1-2 | TRBD1 | TRBV4-2 | CASSQVAQGAGYGYTF | TGTGCCAGCAGCCAAGTAGCGCAGGGGGCGGGGTATGGCTACACCTTC
. | TRBJ1-1 | . | TRBV6-6 | CASSPRGAETEAFF | TGTGCCAGCAGCCCCCGGGGGGCCGAAACTGAAGCTTTCTTT
. | TRBJ2-5 | TRBD1 | TRBV9 | CASSARQGQETQYF | TGTGCCAGCAGCGCCCGACAGGGCCAAGAGACCCAGTACTTC
. | TRBJ2-3 | . | TRBV19 | CASSFSGTDTQYF | TGTGCCAGTAGTTTCAGCGGCACAGATACGCAGTATTTT
. | TRBJ2-5 | TRBD1 | TRBV12-5 | CASGLGDRQETQYF | TGTGCTAGTGGTTTGGGGGACAGGCAAGAGACCCAGTACTTC
. | TRBJ2-1 | TRBD2 | TRBV28 | CASSPSGILSVGYNEQFF | TGTGCCAGCAGTCCGAGCGGGATATTGTCGGTGGGTTACAATGAGCAGTTCTTC
. | TRBJ1-5 | . | TRBV19 | CASGGYQPQHF | TGTGCCTCGGGGGGGTATCAGCCCCAGCATTTT
few | TRBJ2-1 | TRBD2 | TRBV2 | CASAVASGKNEQFF | TGTGCCTCCGCGGTGGCTAGCGGGAAAAATGAGCAGTTCTTC
. | TRBJ1-2 | TRBD1 | TRBV24-1 | CATSDSPDRVTSNYGYTF | TGTGCCACCAGTGATTCCCCGGACAGGGTCACCTCTAACTATGGCTACACCTTC
. | TRBJ1-2 | . | TRBV19 | CASSRQAYGYTF | TGTGCCAGTAGCCGACAGGCTTATGGCTACACCTTC
. | TRBJ2-2 | TRBD2 | TRBV19 | CATAPRLAGVTGELFF | TGTGCCACCGCCCCTCGACTAGCGGGAGTGACCGGGGAGCTGTTTTTT
. | TRBJ1-5 | TRBD1 | TRBV27 | CASRYTGGGNQPQHF | TGTGCCAGCAGGTATACAGGGGGCGGGAATCAGCCCCAGCATTTT
. | TRBJ1-6 | TRBD1 | TRBV5-1 | CASKEQGAENSPLHF | TGCGCCAGCAAGGAACAGGGGGCGGAAAATTCACCCCTCCACTTT
once | TRBJ1-1 | . | TRBV28 | CASSFGRGIGDTEAFF | TGTGCCAGCAGTTTTGGGAGGGGGATAGGGGACACTGAAGCTTTCTTT
. | TRBJ1-2 | . | TRBV27 | CASSSQGLGGYTF | TGTGCCAGCAGCAGCCAGGGTCTCGGTGGCTACACCTTC
. | TRBJ2-5 | . | TRBV11-3 | CASGNLDSDTQYF | TGTGCCAGCGGAAACCTTGACTCTGACACCCAGTACTTC
. | TRBJ2-4 | . | TRBV5-1 | CASSLGNPRNIQYF | TGCGCCAGCAGCTTGGGTAATCCGCGAAACATTCAGTACTTC
. | TRBJ2-1 | . | TRBV12-3/TRBV12-4 | CASFGSSVGQFF | TGTGCCAGCTTCGGGTCTAGCGTGGGGCAGTTCTTC
. | TRBJ2-2 | TRBD1 | TRBV11-2 | CASSPPRQGTDTGELFF | TGTGCCAGCAGCCCCCCCAGACAGGGGACGGACACCGGGGAGCTGTTTTTT
once | TRBJ1-3 | . | TRBV5-1 | CASSLGAGSGNTIYF | TGCGCCAGCAGCTTGGGGGCAGGGTCTGGAAACACCATATATTTT
. | TRBJ2-1 | . | TRBV10-3 | CAINPGSNEQFF | TGTGCCATCAATCCTGGGAGCAATGAGCAGTTCTTC
few | TRBJ2-7 | TRBD1 | TRBV6-2/TRBV6-3 | CASSSPGQGPYEQYF | TGTGCCAGCAGTTCGCCGGGACAGGGCCCCTACGAGCAGTACTTC
once | TRBJ1-1 | TRBD1 | TRBV19 | CASKSLQGHTEAFF | TGTGCCAGTAAGTCGTTACAGGGGCACACTGAAGCTTTCTTT